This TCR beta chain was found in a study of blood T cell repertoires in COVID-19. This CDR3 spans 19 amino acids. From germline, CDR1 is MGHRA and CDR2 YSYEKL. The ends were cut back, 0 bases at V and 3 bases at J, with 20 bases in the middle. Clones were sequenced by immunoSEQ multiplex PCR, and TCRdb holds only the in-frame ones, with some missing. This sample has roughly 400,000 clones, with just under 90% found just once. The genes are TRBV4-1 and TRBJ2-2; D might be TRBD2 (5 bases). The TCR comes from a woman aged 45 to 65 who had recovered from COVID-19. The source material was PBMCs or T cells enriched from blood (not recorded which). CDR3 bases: TGCGCCAGCAGCCAAGATAGGAGGTTATGGGGTAGAGACACCGGGGAGCTGTTTTTT. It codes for CASSQDRRLWGRDTGELFF.